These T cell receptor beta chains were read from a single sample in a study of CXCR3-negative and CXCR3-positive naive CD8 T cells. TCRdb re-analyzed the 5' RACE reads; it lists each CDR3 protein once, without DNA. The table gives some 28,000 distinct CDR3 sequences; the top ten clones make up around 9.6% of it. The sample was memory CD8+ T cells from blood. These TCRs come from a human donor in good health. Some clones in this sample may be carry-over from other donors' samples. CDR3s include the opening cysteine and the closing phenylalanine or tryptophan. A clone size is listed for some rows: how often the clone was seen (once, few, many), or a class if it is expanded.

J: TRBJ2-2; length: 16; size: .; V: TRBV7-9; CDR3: CASSRLAGANTRELFF
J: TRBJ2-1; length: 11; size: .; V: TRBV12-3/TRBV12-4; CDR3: CASRNYNEQFF
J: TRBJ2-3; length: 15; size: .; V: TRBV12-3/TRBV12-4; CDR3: CASSGGADSTDTQYF
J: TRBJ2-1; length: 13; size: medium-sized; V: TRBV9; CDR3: CASSVGPGNEQFF
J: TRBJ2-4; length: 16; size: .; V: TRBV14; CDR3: CASSPQSSGEKNIQYF
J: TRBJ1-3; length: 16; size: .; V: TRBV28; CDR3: CASSSPDGSSGNTIYF
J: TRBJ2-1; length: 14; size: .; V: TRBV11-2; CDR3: CASSLDGVGNEQFF
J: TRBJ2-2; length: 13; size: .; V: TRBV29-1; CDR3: CSVEQADTGELFF
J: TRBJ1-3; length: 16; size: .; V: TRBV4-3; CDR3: CASSPKGQEYPNTIYF
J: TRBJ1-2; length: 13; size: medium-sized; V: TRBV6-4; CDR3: CASSDEGVRGYTF
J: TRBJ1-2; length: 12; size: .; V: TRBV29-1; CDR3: CSVDDTSYGYTF
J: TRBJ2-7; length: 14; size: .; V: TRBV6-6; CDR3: CASSPWTGGYEQYF
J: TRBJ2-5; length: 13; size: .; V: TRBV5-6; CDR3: CASQTSGWETQYF
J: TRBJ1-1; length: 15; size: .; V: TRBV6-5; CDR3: CASSPTDNMNTEAFF
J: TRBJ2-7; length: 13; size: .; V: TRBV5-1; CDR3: CASSPGNTYEQYF
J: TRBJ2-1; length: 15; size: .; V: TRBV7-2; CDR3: CASSSLGGARNEQFF
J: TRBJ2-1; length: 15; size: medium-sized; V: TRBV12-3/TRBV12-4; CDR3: CASSFPSGGYNEQFF
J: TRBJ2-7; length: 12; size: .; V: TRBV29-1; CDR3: CSVEGSSYEQYF
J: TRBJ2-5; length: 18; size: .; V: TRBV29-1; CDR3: CSVDELGQGTSGVETQYF
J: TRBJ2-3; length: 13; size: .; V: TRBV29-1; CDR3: CSVEFGSPDTQYF
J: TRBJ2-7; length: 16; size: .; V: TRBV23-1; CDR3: CASSQSKERGSYEQYF
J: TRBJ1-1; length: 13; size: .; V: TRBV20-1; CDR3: CSARPTGITEAFF
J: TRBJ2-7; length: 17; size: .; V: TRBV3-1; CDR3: CASSQSGQGLNSYEQYF
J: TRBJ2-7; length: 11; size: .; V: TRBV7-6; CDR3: CASSPGVEQYF
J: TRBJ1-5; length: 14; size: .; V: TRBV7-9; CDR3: CASSLSVNNQPQHF
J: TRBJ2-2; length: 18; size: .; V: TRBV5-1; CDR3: CASSLAASGRGPTGELFF
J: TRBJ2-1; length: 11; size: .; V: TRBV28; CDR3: CASSSGYEQFF
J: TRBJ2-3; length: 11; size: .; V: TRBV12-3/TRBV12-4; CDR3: CASRYGDTQYF
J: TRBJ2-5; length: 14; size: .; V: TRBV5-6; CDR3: CASSLDRAMKTQYF
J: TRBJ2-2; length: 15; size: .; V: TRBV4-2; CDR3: CASSQDTGAAGELFF
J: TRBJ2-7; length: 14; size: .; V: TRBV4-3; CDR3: CASSQVLSAYEQYF
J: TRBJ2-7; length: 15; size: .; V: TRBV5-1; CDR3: CASSLGPDKAYEQYF
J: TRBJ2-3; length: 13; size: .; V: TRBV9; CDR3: CASSVGVRQPQYF
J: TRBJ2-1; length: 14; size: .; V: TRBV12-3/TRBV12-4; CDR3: CASSLTGPSDEQFF
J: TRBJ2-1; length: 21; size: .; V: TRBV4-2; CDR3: CASSQDPSGTSGGAWNNEQFF
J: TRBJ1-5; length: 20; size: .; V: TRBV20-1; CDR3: CSARDRVAARGPYSNQPQHF
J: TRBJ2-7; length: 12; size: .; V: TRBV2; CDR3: CASTAKYYEQYF
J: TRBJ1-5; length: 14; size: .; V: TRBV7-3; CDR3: CASSLKPPNQPQHF
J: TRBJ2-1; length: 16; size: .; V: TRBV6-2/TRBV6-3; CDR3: CASRPRGGLAGGEQFF
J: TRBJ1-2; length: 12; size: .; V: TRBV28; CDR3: CASRTAGLGYTF
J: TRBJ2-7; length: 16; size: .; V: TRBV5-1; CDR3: CASSLGDRGLSYEQYF
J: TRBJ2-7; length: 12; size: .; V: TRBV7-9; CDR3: CASSLPTAGGRF